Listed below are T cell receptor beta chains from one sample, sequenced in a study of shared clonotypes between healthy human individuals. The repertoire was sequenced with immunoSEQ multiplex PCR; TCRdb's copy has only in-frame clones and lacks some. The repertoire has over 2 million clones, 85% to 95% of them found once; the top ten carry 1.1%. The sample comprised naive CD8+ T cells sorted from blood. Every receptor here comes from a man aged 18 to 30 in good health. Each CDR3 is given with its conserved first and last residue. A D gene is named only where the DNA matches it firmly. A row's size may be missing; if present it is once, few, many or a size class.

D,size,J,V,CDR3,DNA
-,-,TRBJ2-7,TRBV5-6,CASSLNFEQYF,TGTGCCAGCAGCTTGAACTTCGAGCAGTACTTC
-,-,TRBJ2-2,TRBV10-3,CAISVPATGELFF,TGTGCCATCAGTGTTCCGGCAACCGGGGAGCTGTTTTTT
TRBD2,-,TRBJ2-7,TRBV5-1,CASSLGGSGLAYEQYF,TGCGCCAGCAGCTTGGGAGGTAGCGGGCTCGCCTACGAGCAGTACTTC
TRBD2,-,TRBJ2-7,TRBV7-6,CASSTTLGAGGPYEQYF,TGTGCCAGCAGCACAACCCTGGGGGCGGGAGGGCCCTACGAGCAGTACTTC
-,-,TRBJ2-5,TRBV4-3,CASSQDLLEETQYF,TGCGCCAGCAGCCAAGATCTTCTAGAAGAGACCCAGTACTTC
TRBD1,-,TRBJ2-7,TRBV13,CASRSDRAPLYEQYF,TGTGCCAGCAGGTCCGACAGGGCCCCTCTCTACGAGCAGTACTTC
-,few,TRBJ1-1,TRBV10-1,CASSYWDLTTEAFF,TGCGCCAGCAGCTATTGGGACCTAACCACTGAAGCTTTCTTT
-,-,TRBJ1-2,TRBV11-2,CASSSGPGHLGDGYTF,TGTGCCAGCAGCTCAGGTCCGGGACATTTAGGCGACGGCTACACCTTC
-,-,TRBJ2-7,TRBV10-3,CAISESQAHEQYF,TGTGCCATCAGTGAGTCACAGGCCCACGAGCAGTACTTC
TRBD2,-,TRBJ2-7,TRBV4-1,CASSSLAGGLPTYEQYF,TGCGCCAGCAGCTCACTAGCGGGAGGCCTTCCGACCTACGAGCAGTACTTC
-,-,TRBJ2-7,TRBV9,CASSPSAGTLLYEQYF,TGTGCCAGCAGCCCCAGCGCCGGGACATTACTCTACGAGCAGTACTTC
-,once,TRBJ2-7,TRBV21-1,CASSKAEYPNAEQYF,TGTGCCAGCAGCAAAGCAGAATACCCTAACGCCGAGCAGTACTTC
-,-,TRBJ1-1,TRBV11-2,CASSVGRGNTEAFF,TGTGCCAGCAGCGTCGGACGAGGGAACACTGAAGCTTTCTTT
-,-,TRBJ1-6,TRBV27,CASSPAGPYYNSPLHF,TGTGCCAGCAGTCCAGCAGGGCCCTACTATAATTCACCCCTCCACTTT
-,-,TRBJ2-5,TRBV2,CATIGVKGGTVYQETQYF,TGTGCCACCATCGGAGTGAAGGGCGGGACAGTCTACCAAGAGACCCAGTACTTC
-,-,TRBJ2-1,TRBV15,CATSRGGDLGAEQFF,TGTGCCACCAGCAGAGGAGGGGACCTGGGAGCCGAGCAGTTCTTC
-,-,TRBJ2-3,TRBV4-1,CASSQATANTQYF,TGCGCCAGCAGCCAAGCGACGGCAAATACGCAGTATTTT
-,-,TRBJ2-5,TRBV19,CASSFSPGPQETQYF,TGTGCCAGTAGTTTCTCCCCCGGACCACAAGAGACCCAGTACTTC
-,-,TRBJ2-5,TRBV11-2,CASSFEVQETQYF,TGTGCCAGCAGCTTTGAGGTACAAGAGACCCAGTACTTC
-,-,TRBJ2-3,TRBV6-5,CASSSGQPDTQYF,TGTGCCAGCAGTTCCGGACAGCCAGATACGCAGTATTTT
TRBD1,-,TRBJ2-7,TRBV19,CASSPTGLYEQYF,TGTGCCAGTAGCCCGACAGGGCTCTACGAGCAGTACTTC